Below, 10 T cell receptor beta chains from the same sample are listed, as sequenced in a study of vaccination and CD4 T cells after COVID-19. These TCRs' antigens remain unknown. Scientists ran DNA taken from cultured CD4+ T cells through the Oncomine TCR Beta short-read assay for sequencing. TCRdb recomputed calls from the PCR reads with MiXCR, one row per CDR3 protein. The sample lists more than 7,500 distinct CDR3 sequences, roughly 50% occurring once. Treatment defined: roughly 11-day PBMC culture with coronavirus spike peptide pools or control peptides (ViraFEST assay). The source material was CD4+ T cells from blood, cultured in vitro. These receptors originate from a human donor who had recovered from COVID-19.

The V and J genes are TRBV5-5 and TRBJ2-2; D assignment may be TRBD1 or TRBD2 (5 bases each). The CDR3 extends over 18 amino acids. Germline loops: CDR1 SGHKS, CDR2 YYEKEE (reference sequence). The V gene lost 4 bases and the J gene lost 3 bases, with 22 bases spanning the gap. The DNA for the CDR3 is TGTGCCAGCAGCCCCCCCTCCGGGACGGCATTTTACACCGGGGAGCTGTTTTTT. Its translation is CASSPPSGTAFYTGELFF.

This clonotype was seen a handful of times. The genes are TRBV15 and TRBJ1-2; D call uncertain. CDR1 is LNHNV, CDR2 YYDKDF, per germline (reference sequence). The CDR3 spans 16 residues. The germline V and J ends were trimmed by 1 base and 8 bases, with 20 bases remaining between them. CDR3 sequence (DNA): TGTGCCACCAGCAGAGCTCAAACCACAGTGCCCGTCGGCTACACCTTC. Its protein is CATSRAQTTVPVGYTF.

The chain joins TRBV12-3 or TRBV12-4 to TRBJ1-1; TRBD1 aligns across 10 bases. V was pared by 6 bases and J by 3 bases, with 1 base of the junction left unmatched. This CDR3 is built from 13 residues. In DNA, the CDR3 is TGTGCCAGCAGAGACAGGGGGCACACTGAAGCTTTCTTT. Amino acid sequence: CASRDRGHTEAFF.

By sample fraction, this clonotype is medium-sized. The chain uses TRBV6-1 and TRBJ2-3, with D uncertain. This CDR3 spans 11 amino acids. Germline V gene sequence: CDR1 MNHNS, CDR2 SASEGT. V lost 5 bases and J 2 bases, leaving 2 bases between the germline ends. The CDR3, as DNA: TGTGCCAGCAGTACCACAGATACGCAGTATTTT. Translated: CASSTTDTQYF.

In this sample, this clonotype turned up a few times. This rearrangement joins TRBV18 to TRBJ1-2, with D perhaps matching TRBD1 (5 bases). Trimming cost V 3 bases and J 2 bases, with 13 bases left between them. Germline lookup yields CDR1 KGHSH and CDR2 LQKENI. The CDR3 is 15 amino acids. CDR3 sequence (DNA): TGTGCCAGCTCACCCCCGTCGGGGGGAAACTATGGCTACACCTTC. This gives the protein CASSPPSGGNYGYTF.

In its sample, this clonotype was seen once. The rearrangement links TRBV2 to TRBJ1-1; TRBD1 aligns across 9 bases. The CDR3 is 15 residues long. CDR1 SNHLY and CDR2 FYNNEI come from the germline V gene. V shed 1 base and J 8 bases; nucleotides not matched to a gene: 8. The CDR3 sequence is CASSEGGTGNREAFF. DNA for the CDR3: TGTGCCAGCAGTGAAGGAGGGACAGGGAATAGGGAAGCTTTCTTT.

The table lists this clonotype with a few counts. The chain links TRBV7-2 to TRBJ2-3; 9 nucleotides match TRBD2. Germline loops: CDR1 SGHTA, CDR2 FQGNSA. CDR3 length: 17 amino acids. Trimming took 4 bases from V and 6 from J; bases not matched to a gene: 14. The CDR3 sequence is CASSSPPLGLALDTQYF. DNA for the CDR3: TGTGCCAGCAGCTCGCCGCCCTTGGGACTAGCATTGGATACGCAGTATTTT.

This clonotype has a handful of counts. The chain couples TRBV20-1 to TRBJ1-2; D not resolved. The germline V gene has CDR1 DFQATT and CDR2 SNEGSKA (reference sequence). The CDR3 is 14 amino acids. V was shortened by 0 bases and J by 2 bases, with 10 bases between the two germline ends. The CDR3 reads CSARELRGNYGYTF. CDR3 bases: TGCAGTGCTAGAGAGCTACGGGGAAACTATGGCTACACCTTC.

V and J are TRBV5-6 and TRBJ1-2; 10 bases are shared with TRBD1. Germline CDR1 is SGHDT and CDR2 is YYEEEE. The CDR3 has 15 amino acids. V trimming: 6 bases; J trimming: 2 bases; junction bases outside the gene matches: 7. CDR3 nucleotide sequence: TGTGCCAGCACCCTCGGGACAGGGGCAAACTATGGCTACACCTTC. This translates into CASTLGTGANYGYTF.

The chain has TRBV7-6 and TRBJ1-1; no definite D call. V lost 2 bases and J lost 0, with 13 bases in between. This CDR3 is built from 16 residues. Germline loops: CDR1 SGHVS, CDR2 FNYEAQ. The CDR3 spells CASSLTPRMMNTEAFF. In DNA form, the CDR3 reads TGTGCCAGCAGCTTAACGCCGAGAATGATGAACACTGAAGCTTTCTTT.